The following is a T cell receptor (beta chain) sequence with its context. Its antigen remains unidentified. This sample stems from a study of shared clonotypes between healthy human individuals. Terminally differentiated effector memory CD45RA+ cells were excluded by CCR7 positive selection of CD45RO-negative cells. An assay was performed, and its level was deep. Using around 200 ng DNA, about 29,000 T cell genomes, the sorted-subset replicate PCRs were run. Repertoires were generated with immunoSEQ multiplex PCR, while TCRdb's copy carries only in-frame clones and drops some. The data hold hundreds of thousands of clones, with roughly 95% observed a single time. Points from the study as a whole: Four donors showed sharing of 4.5% to 5% of naive CD4 clonotypes. Richness estimates generally favored naive over memory subsets.

Germline assignment: CDR1 SQVTM and CDR2 ANQGSEA. This CDR3 is 10 amino acids long. V was pared by 7 bases and J by 9 bases, with 10 bases between. V and J are TRBV29-1 and TRBJ2-1; D unresolved. The receptor comes from a woman aged 25-40 years in good health. The sequenced sample was naive CD8+ T cells sorted from blood. CDR3 protein: CSASVPEQFF. CDR3 bases: TGCAGCGCCTCTGTCCCTGAGCAGTTCTTC.